This T cell receptor beta chain was retrieved from a study of T cell repertoires in cytomegalovirus infection. Study details: In the study, CMV epitopes included recently identified HLA-C-restricted and well-studied HLA-B-restricted ones. Indicated by public TCR beta signatures were CMV infection and matching HLA type.

TCRdb analysed the reads with MiXCR anew, one entry per CDR3 protein. Seen here are roughly 120,000 distinct CDR3 sequences, approximately 30% observed once, and the top ten hold under 65%. Per germline, CDR1 SGHVS and CDR2 FQNEAQ. V shed 4 bases, J shed 5 bases, and the junction held 14 bases outside the gene matches. CDR3 length: 16 residues. This clonotype came up a few times. Antigen specificity is unknown. The J gene is TRBJ2-7, the V gene TRBV7-8, with TRBD1 matching over 7 bases. Sample: CD8+ T cells from cultured PBMCs, taken from culture after CMV antigen stimulation. The TCR comes from a human donor in good health (CMV status not recorded). Some clones in this sample may be carry-over from other donors' samples. The CDR3 sequence is CASSSVRTGKMDEQYF. Written as DNA, the CDR3 is TGTGCCAGCAGCTCCGTGAGGACAGGCAAAATGGACGAGCAGTACTTC.